What follows are 29 T cell receptor beta chains derived from one specimen sequenced in a study of chemoradiotherapy in HPV16-positive cancers. Clones were sequenced by immunoSEQ multiplex PCR, and TCRdb holds only the in-frame ones, with some missing. The table shows approximately 470 clones, with approximately 87% occurring only once. The sequencing here drew on tumor tissue, taken from a patient who underwent chemoradiotherapy. The source is a human donor with HPV-associated anogenital cancer.

The chain couples TRBV5-1 to TRBJ2-3; TRBD2 aligns across 12 bases. The V gene end was trimmed by 5 bases and the J gene end by 2 bases; junction bases not matched to a gene: 9. The CDR3 is 17 amino acids. CDR1 SGHRS and CDR2 YFSETQ come from the germline V gene. The CDR3: CASRPRLAGVSTDTQYF. The CDR3, as DNA: TGCGCCAGCAGGCCTAGACTAGCGGGGGTTTCCACAGATACGCAGTATTTT.

The gene calls are TRBV6-5 and TRBJ1-2; 8 bases are a match to TRBD1. CDR1 and CDR2 (germline): MNHEY, SVGAGI. J lost 1 base, V lost 5 bases, and 6 bases had no gene match. The CDR3 sequence is 15 residues long. In DNA, the CDR3 is TGTGCCAGCAGTCCCGGGACAGGACTTAACTATGGCTACACCTTC. Its translation: CASSPGTGLNYGYTF.

The chain employs TRBV6-4 and TRBJ2-1; D ambiguous. Trimming removed 2 bases at V and 6 bases at J, with 8 bases between. The CDR3 runs to 13 residues. Per the germline V gene, CDR1 is MRHNA and CDR2 is SNTAGT. Here the CDR3 DNA reads TGTGCCAGCAGTGACCTAGGGTCCAATGAGCAGTTCTTC. Residues: CASSDLGSNEQFF.

This chain links TRBV9 with TRBJ1-6; D is unresolved. Trimming pared 0 bases from V and 0 bases from J, leaving 13 bases between. This CDR3 contains 18 residues. Germline lookup yields CDR1 SGDLS and CDR2 YYNGEE. CDR3 sequence reads: CASSVAQSSSSYNSPLHF. The DNA for the CDR3 is TGTGCCAGCAGCGTAGCCCAATCTTCGAGCTCCTATAATTCACCCCTCCACTTT.

The rearrangement uses TRBV18 and TRBJ2-3, with 7 nucleotides matching TRBD1. CDR3 length: 14 amino acids. With 8 bases clipped from V and 3 bases from J, the junction kept 8 bases outside the gene matches. Germline V gene lookup returns CDR1 KGHSH and CDR2 LQKENI. The CDR3 region is CASTLAGGTDTQYF. The CDR3 DNA reads TGTGCCAGCACCTTGGCAGGGGGTACAGATACGCAGTATTTT.

The chain recombines TRBV27 with TRBJ2-7; TRBD2 aligns across 7 bases. CDR1 and CDR2 (germline): MNHEY, SMNVEV (reference sequence). CDR3 length equals 13 residues. Germline trimming cut 0 bases from V and 7 bases from J; bases unmatched to any gene: 3. The CDR3 DNA follows: TGTGCCAGCAGTTTATCGGTCGGGGGGGAGCAGTACTTC. Protein product: CASSLSVGGEQYF.

This chain links TRBV23-1 with TRBJ2-3; D remains unclear. TRBV23-1 is assigned to the ORF class and has an uncertain function. The CDR3 spans 16 residues. The V and J ends lost 0 bases and 1 base respectively, with 11 bases between them. CDR3 DNA sequence: TGCGCCAGCAGTCAATCAGTCCGGCGGTGCACAGATACGCAGTATTTT. Its protein is CASSQSVRRCTDTQYF.

This chain's CDR3 is CASSGTGSGELFF. As DNA, the CDR3 is TGTGCCAGTAGTGGGACAGGTTCCGGGGAGCTGTTTTTT. The chain employs TRBV19 and TRBJ2-2; 8 bases agree with TRBD1. The J segment lost 6 bases and the V segment lost 5 bases, leaving 2 bases of the junction unmatched. Germline CDR1 LNHDA, CDR2 SQIVND (reference sequence). This CDR3 has 13 amino acids.

The chain recombines TRBV4-3 with TRBJ2-7; no clear D gene. Germline lookup yields CDR1 LGHNA and CDR2 YSLEER. The CDR3 is 14 residues long. V was shortened by 1 base and J by 7 bases, with 14 bases between the two germline ends. DNA of the CDR3: TGCGCCAGCAGCCAAGGGGCTGCTTCCTTGGAGCAGTACTTC. Protein sequence: CASSQGAASLEQYF.

This clone has just one count. This CDR3 reads CASSSTDLTYNEQFF. The CDR3 nucleotides are TGTGCCAGCAGCTCCACGGATTTGACCTACAATGAGCAGTTCTTC. The V gene is TRBV7-9, the J gene TRBJ2-1; D gene uncertain. V lost 4 bases, J lost 2 bases, and 12 bases lay in between. The CDR3 runs to 15 residues. The germline gives CDR1 SEHNR, CDR2 FQNEAQ (reference sequence).

The rearrangement joins TRBV27 to TRBJ1-6; 9 bases are a match to TRBD1. CDR1 and CDR2 (germline): MNHEY, SMNVEV (reference sequence). The V and J ends lost 4 bases and 5 bases, in that order; junction bases with no gene match: 3. The CDR3 extends over 15 amino acids. The chain's CDR3 is CASSSWDRDNSPLHF. CDR3 DNA sequence: TGTGCCAGCAGTTCTTGGGACAGGGATAATTCACCCCTCCACTTT.

The V and J genes are TRBV19 and TRBJ2-7; D tentatively reads TRBD1 or TRBD2 (5 bases each). Between the trimmed V and J ends, which lost 5 bases and 3 bases, there was a span of 11 bases. Looked up from germline, CDR1 is LNHDA and CDR2 is SQIVND (reference sequence). This CDR3 region has 13 residues. CDR3 in amino acids: CASSRDGIYEQYF. For the CDR3, the DNA is TGTGCCAGTAGTCGGGACGGTATCTACGAGCAGTACTTC.

The CDR3 sequence is CASSPGVAAGGYEQYF. The DNA of the CDR3 is TGCGCCAGCAGCCCTGGGGTGGCAGCGGGAGGGTACGAGCAGTACTTC. The V gene is TRBV5-1, the J gene TRBJ2-7; 10 bases map to TRBD2. The CDR3 length is 16 residues. Per the germline V gene, CDR1 is SGHRS and CDR2 is YFSETQ. Trimming at V came to 4 bases and at J to 4 bases, leaving 11 bases not matched to a gene. The complete variable domain, with remaining parts taken from reference TRBV5-1 and TRBJ2-7, reads KAGVTQTPRYLIKTRGQQVTLSCSPISGHRSVSWYQQTPGQGLQFLFEYFSETQRNKGNFPGRFSGRQFSNSRSEMNVSTLELGDSALYLCASSPGVAAGGYEQYFGPGTRLTVT.

V gene TRBV7-6 combines with J gene TRBJ2-6, with D tentatively TRBD1 or TRBD2 (5 bases each). CDR1 is SGHVS and CDR2 is FNYEAQ in the germline V gene. The CDR3 runs to 19 residues. V was pared by 1 base and J by 0 bases, with 16 bases between. CDR3 bases: TGTGCCAGCAGCTTAGTTGCAGGGACGTCAACCTCTGGGGCCAACGTCCTGACTTTC. This codes for CASSLVAGTSTSGANVLTF.

CDR3 amino acids: CASLGEQYF. The CDR3 DNA sequence: TGCGCCAGCCTGGGGGAGCAGTACTTC. The chain combines TRBV10-1 with TRBJ2-7; the D is unclear. The CDR3 loop spans 9 amino acids. V gave up 8 bases and J gave up 7 bases, with 6 bases separating them. Germline V lookup: CDR1 WNHNN, CDR2 SYGVQD (reference sequence).

The J gene is TRBJ2-5, the V gene TRBV6-6; D is undetermined. The germline V gene has CDR1 MNHNY and CDR2 SVGAGI (reference sequence). This CDR3 region has 13 residues. The ends were cut back, 8 bases at V and 5 bases at J, with 15 bases in the middle. The chain's CDR3 is CASRLPSEETQYF. CDR3 DNA sequence: TGTGCCAGCCGCCTACCATCGGAGGAGACCCAGTACTTC.

V is TRBV7-8 and J is TRBJ2-1; 10 bases line up with TRBD2. This CDR3 has 15 amino acids. V shed 2 bases and J 7 bases; nucleotides not matched to a gene: 5. Germline CDR1 is SGHVS and CDR2 is FQNEAQ. The CDR3 loop is CASSLSGGASNEQFF. As DNA, the CDR3 is TGTGCCAGCAGCTTAAGCGGGGGGGCCTCAAATGAGCAGTTCTTC.

This clone was recorded a few times. J is TRBJ1-2 and V is TRBV16; unclear D gene. The V and J ends lost 5 bases and 4 bases respectively, with 14 bases between them. From germline, CDR1 is KGHSY and CDR2 FQNENV. The CDR3 loop spans 14 amino acids. CDR3 sequence (DNA): TGTGCCAGCAGCGACTTTAGAAAGACCTATGGCTACACCTTC. This encodes CASSDFRKTYGYTF.

In DNA, the CDR3 is TGTGCCAGCAGCAAAGACAGGGCCTTTGTATACGAGCAGTACTTC. Translating gives CASSKDRAFVYEQYF. The rearrangement links TRBV11-2 to TRBJ2-7; 7 nucleotides match TRBD1. In germline, CDR1 is SGHAT, CDR2 FQNNGV. The ends lost 5 bases at V and 4 bases at J; junction bases unmatched: 11. The CDR3 extends over 15 amino acids. The full variable domain, in which reference TRBV11-2 and TRBJ2-7 provide the parts outside the CDR3, is EAGVAQSPRYKIIEKRQSVAFWCNPISGHATLYWYQQILGQGPKLLIQFQNNGVVDDSQLPKDRFSAERLKGVDSTLKIQPAKLEDSAVYLCASSKDRAFVYEQYFGPGTRLTVT.

The chain recombines TRBV4-3 with TRBJ2-3; no definite D call. V dropped 3 bases and J dropped 6 bases, with 10 bases sitting between them. There are 13 residues in the CDR3. Per the germline V gene, CDR1 is LGHNA and CDR2 is YSLEER. DNA of the CDR3: TGCGCCAGCAGCCAGGGATTGGCGGATACGCAGTATTTT. Its protein product is CASSQGLADTQYF.

The chain couples TRBV19 to TRBJ1-2; D is unresolved. The germline V and J ends were trimmed by 3 bases and 7 bases, with 15 bases remaining between them. CDR3 size: 14 residues. CDR1 and CDR2 (germline): LNHDA, SQIVND (reference sequence). The CDR3 nucleotides read TGTGCCAGTAGTATGTTCACGGGAGGAGGTGGCTACACCTTC. It codes for CASSMFTGGGGYTF.

V is TRBV4-2 and J is TRBJ1-2; D is ambiguous. CDR1 and CDR2 (germline): LGHNA, YNFKEQ. V gave up 0 bases and J gave up 2 bases, with 10 bases separating them. This CDR3 region has 15 residues. CDR3 DNA sequence: TGTGCCAGCAGCCAAGAGGCCGCCACCAACTATGGCTACACCTTC. Translating gives CASSQEAATNYGYTF.

V is TRBV7-2 and J is TRBJ2-3; 9 nucleotides match TRBD1. With 4 bases clipped from V and 1 base from J, the junction kept 0 bases outside the gene matches. Germline CDR1 SGHTA, CDR2 FQGNSA. This CDR3 region has 14 residues. The CDR3 sequence is CASSWTGGTDTQYF. DNA for the CDR3: TGTGCCAGCAGCTGGACAGGGGGCACAGATACGCAGTATTTT.

The chain has TRBV19 and TRBJ2-5, with 8 nucleotides matching TRBD1. The DNA end favors TRBJ2-7, so the J call may be wrong. The germline CDR1 and CDR2 sequences are LNHDA and SQIVND (reference sequence). CDR3 length: 13 amino acids. CDR3 loop: CASKSTGAYEQYF. CDR3 DNA sequence: TGTGCCAGTAAATCGACAGGGGCCTACGAGCAGTACTTC.

This rearrangement joins TRBV5-1 to TRBJ1-2, with TRBD1 as a possible D gene (6 bases). The germline CDR1 and CDR2 sequences are SGHRS and YFSETQ. The CDR3 is 14 residues long. Trimming took off 4 bases at V and 5 bases at J, with 15 bases between the two ends. The DNA for the CDR3 is TGCGCCAGCAGCCGGAATGGGGGGCGGTATGGCTACACCTTC. Translation gives CASSRNGGRYGYTF.

The chain recombines TRBV14 with TRBJ1-1; D possibly corresponds to TRBD1 (6 bases). The V end was cut by 6 bases, the J end by 1 base, with 15 bases between. There are 15 residues in the CDR3. Germline V lookup: CDR1 SGHDN, CDR2 FVKESK. CDR3 region: CASRQTQGWNTEAFF. For the CDR3, the DNA is TGTGCCAGCAGGCAAACACAGGGATGGAACACTGAAGCTTTCTTT.

This clone was found once. The chain employs TRBV18 and TRBJ1-6; TRBD1 might be the D (6 bases). The CDR3 consists of 15 residues. Per the germline V gene, CDR1 is KGHSH and CDR2 is LQKENI. The germline V and J ends were trimmed by 5 bases and 7 bases, with 15 bases remaining between them. CDR3: CASSVLQGGNSPLHF. CDR3 bases: TGTGCCAGCTCAGTACTACAGGGCGGAAATTCACCCCTCCACTTT.

The chain uses TRBV10-3 and TRBJ2-7, with 8 bases lining up with TRBD1. The junction had 9 bases not matched to a gene; V was cut back by 6 bases and J by 5 bases. The CDR3 contains 14 residues. Germline lookup yields CDR1 ENHRY and CDR2 SYGVKD. CDR3 amino acids: CAISDQTGVNEQYF. For the CDR3, the DNA is TGTGCCATCAGCGATCAGACAGGGGTAAACGAGCAGTACTTC.

The chain joins TRBV28 to TRBJ2-1; perhaps D is TRBD1 or TRBD2 (6 bases each). Deletions cut 7 bases from V and 5 bases from J, with 18 bases between. The CDR3 spans 15 residues. In germline, CDR1 is MDHEN, CDR2 SYDVKM. This chain's CDR3 is CASTPGAFFNNEQFF. Written as DNA, the CDR3 is TGTGCCAGCACCCCGGGGGCCTTCTTTAACAATGAGCAGTTCTTC.